Below, 15 T cell receptor beta chains from the same sample are listed, as sequenced in a study of a mutant IDH1 vaccine in newly diagnosed glioma. The data were produced by immunoSEQ multiplex PCR, yet TCRdb's version contains in-frame clones alone and is incomplete. The table shows 95,000 to 100,000 clones, with about 90% occurring only once. Sample time point: baseline, week 1 (first vaccination visit). Treatment reported: pre-vaccination baseline after standard-of-care therapy. The material was PBMCs, obtained from a glioma patient treated with radiotherapy, temozolomide or both. These receptors all stem from a woman aged 50 to 60 with glioma.

The J gene is TRBJ1-5, the V gene TRBV30; possibly TRBD1 for D (5 bases). Trimming stripped 2 bases from V and 10 bases from J, with 15 bases between. This CDR3 spans 13 amino acids. Per the germline V gene, CDR1 is GTSNPN and CDR2 is SVGIG (reference sequence). The CDR3 loop is CAWSPGRTFPQHF. The DNA for the CDR3 is TGTGCCTGGAGTCCGGGACGAACTTTTCCCCAGCATTTT.

V and J are TRBV19 and TRBJ2-1; 7 bases are a match to TRBD2. The length of the CDR3 is 16 residues. The V gene end was trimmed by 5 bases and the J gene end by 1 base; junction bases not matched to a gene: 8. CDR1 is LNHDA, CDR2 SQIVND, per germline (reference sequence). The CDR3 DNA reads TGTGCCAGTAGTGTGGGGGGGGTAGGGTCCTACAATGAGCAGTTCTTC. Its translation: CASSVGGVGSYNEQFF.

This chain connects TRBV6-6 to TRBJ1-5; the match to TRBD1 covers 7 bases. The trim removed 6 bases at V and 3 bases at J, leaving 8 bases unmatched. Germline values: CDR1 MNHNY, CDR2 SVGAGI (reference sequence). This CDR3 has 15 amino acids. The CDR3 nucleotides are TGTGCCAGCAGCCCCCCAGGGACAGACAATCAGCCCCAGCATTTT. It is translated as CASSPPGTDNQPQHF.

The V and J genes are TRBV5-1 and TRBJ2-7; D uncertain. Germline CDR1 reads SGHRS; CDR2 reads YFSETQ. V lost 0 bases, J lost 3 bases, and 4 bases lay in between. CDR3 length: 12 residues. The CDR3 is CASSLGHYEQYF. The CDR3 region has the DNA TGCGCCAGCAGCTTGGGGCACTACGAGCAGTACTTC. The full variable domain, with the rest looked up from reference TRBV5-1 and TRBJ2-7, is KAGVTQTPRYLIKTRGQQVTLSCSPISGHRSVSWYQQTPGQGLQFLFEYFSETQRNKGNFPGRFSGRQFSNSRSEMNVSTLELGDSALYLCASSLGHYEQYFGPGTRLTVT.

This rearrangement joins TRBV18 to TRBJ1-1; 7 bases agree with TRBD1. The germline V gene encodes CDR1 KGHSH and CDR2 LQKENI. The CDR3 consists of 15 residues. J gave up 3 bases and V 1 base, and 5 bases lay outside the gene matches. The CDR3 reads CASSPQGASDTEAFF. The CDR3 coding sequence is TGTGCCAGCTCACCACAGGGGGCAAGTGACACTGAAGCTTTCTTT.

The chain couples TRBV10-3 to TRBJ1-3, with unresolved D. CDR1 is ENHRY and CDR2 is SYGVKD in the germline V gene. The V end lost 6 bases, the J end lost 0 bases, and 6 bases lay between the germline ends. The CDR3 contains 13 residues. CDR3 in DNA: TGTGCCATCAGGCCGAGCTCTGGAAACACCATATATTTT. It encodes CAIRPSSGNTIYF.

A few counts support this clone. V gene TRBV15 combines with J gene TRBJ2-1, with 9 bases identical to TRBD1. V trimming: 3 bases; J trimming: 6 bases; junction bases outside the gene matches: 6. Germline assignment: CDR1 LNHNV and CDR2 YYDKDF (reference sequence). CDR3 length: 15 residues. The CDR3 DNA sequence: TGTGCCACCAGCAGTCCGGGACAGGGTGTCAATGAGCAGTTCTTC. It specifies CATSSPGQGVNEQFF.

The V call is TRBV2, the J call TRBJ2-5; D possibly corresponds to TRBD1 (6 bases). The DNA end favors TRBJ2-7, so the J call may be wrong. CDR1 SNHLY and CDR2 FYNNEI come from the germline V gene. The CDR3 loop spans 17 amino acids. CDR3 sequence reads: CASSEESRGHLSYEQYF. CDR3 DNA sequence: TGTGCCAGCAGTGAAGAATCTCGGGGACACCTGTCCTACGAGCAGTACTTC.

This rearrangement joins TRBV2 to TRBJ1-4; no clear D. CDR3 length: 14 residues. Germline lookup yields CDR1 SNHLY and CDR2 FYNNEI. V was pared by 8 bases and J by 5 bases, with 15 bases between. CDR3 in DNA: TGTGCCAGCCTAAAGGCGGCCAAGAATGAAAAACTGTTTTTT. This encodes CASLKAAKNEKLFF.

The chain employs TRBV7-9 and TRBJ1-1, with D possibly TRBD1 on 5 matching bases. CDR1 and CDR2 (germline): SEHNR, FQNEAQ (reference sequence). CDR3 size: 14 residues. V dropped 1 base and J dropped 3 bases, with 9 bases sitting between them. For the CDR3, the DNA is TGTGCCAGCAGCTTAGTTGGGGGGGACACTGAAGCTTTCTTT. Translation: CASSLVGGDTEAFF.

This chain uses TRBV7-9 with TRBJ1-3; no clear D gene. Trimming took 6 bases from V and 1 from J, leaving 4 bases between them. This CDR3 contains 12 residues. Germline V gene lookup returns CDR1 SEHNR and CDR2 FQNEAQ (reference sequence). The CDR3 region has the DNA TGTGCCAGCAGGGGGTCTGGAAACACCATATATTTT. Encoded protein: CASRGSGNTIYF.

This clone was counted a few times. This chain joins TRBV5-8 and TRBJ2-5; TRBD1 or TRBD2 may be the D gene (6 bases each). CDR3 length: 14 amino acids. V lost 0 bases and J lost 3, with 9 bases in between. Germline CDR1 is SGHTS and CDR2 is YDEGEE. This CDR3 reads CASSLVGGKETQYF. CDR3 nucleotide sequence: TGTGCCAGCAGCTTGGTAGGGGGGAAAGAGACCCAGTACTTC.

V and J are TRBV28 and TRBJ1-5; a possible D gene is TRBD1 (6 bases). Per germline, CDR1 MDHEN and CDR2 SYDVKM. The CDR3 contains 15 residues. The germline V and J ends were trimmed by 6 bases and 2 bases, with 14 bases remaining between them. CDR3 bases: TGTGCCAGCAGCTTAACTTACAGGGGCAATCAGCCCCAGCATTTT. It encodes CASSLTYRGNQPQHF.

This clone showed up just once. This chain uses TRBV10-1 with TRBJ2-1; 8 nucleotides align to TRBD1. Per germline, CDR1 WNHNN and CDR2 SYGVQD (reference sequence). Losses at the gene ends were 8 bases for V and 9 bases for J; bases not matched to a gene: 9. The CDR3 runs to 13 residues. The CDR3 sequence: CASARQGRFEQFF. Here the CDR3 DNA reads TGCGCCAGCGCAAGACAGGGGCGGTTTGAGCAGTTCTTC.

The chain recombines TRBV5-1 with TRBJ1-1; 12 nucleotides align to TRBD1. Unmatched junction bases numbered 7, after V lost 0 bases and J lost 4 bases. Germline V CDR1 and CDR2: SGHRS, YFSETQ. The CDR3 is 17 residues long. In nucleotides, the CDR3 is TGCGCCAGCAGCTTGGGAGGGACAGGGGGCCGTGGCACTGAAGCTTTCTTT. As protein: CASSLGGTGGRGTEAFF.